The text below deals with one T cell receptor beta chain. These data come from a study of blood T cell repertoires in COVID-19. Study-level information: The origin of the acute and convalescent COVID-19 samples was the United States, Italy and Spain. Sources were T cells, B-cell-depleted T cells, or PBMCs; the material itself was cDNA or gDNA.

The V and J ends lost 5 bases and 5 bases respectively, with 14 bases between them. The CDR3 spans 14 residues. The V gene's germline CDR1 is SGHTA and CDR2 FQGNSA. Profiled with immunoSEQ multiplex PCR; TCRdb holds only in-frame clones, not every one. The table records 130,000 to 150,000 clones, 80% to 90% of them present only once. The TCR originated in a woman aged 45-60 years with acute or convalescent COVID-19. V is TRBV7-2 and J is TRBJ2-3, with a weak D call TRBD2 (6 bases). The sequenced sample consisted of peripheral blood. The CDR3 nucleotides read TGTGCCAGCAGCGCTCGGGACTTCCAAGATACGCAGTATTTT. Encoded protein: CASSARDFQDTQYF.